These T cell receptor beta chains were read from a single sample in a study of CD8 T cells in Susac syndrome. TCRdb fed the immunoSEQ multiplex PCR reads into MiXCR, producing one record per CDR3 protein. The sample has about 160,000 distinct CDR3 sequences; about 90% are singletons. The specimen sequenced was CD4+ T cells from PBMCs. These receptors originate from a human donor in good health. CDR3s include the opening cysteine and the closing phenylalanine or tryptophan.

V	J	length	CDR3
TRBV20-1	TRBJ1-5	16	CSARVRGGSSNQPQHF
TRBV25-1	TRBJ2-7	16	CASSNNLGGQPYEQYF
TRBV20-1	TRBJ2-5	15	CSASNPAGEQETQYF
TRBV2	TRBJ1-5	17	CASTNPGTAYSNQPQHF
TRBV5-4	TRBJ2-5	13	CASSLLGKETQYF
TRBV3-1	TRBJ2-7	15	CASSLPGRRQYEQYF
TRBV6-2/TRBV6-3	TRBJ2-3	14	CASSAGISTDTQYF
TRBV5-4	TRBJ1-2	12	CASRTGDYGYTF
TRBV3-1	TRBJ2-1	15	CASSQDGTYYNEQFF
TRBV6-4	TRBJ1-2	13	CASSAGPNYGYTF
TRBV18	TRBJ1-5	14	CASSNGQTNQPQHF
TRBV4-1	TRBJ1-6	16	CASSQAEHVYNSPLHF
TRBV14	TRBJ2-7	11	CASSPYRVQYF
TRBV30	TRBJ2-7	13	CAWSRGRRYEQYF
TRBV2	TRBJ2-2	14	CASAGTWNTGELFF
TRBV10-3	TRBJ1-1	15	CAISEARGMNTEAFF
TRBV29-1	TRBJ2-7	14	CSVALNERAYEQYF
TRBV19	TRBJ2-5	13	CASLGTPQETQYF
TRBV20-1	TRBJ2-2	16	CSASRRLAGGTGELFF
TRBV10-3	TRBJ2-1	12	CAIKGGVDEQFF
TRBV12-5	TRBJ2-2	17	CASGPPSRGSNTGELFF
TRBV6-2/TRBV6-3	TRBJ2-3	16	CASSYWGLGTTDTQYF
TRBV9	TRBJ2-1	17	CASSAGGGGSSYNEQFF
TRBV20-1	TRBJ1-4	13	CSARVGANEKLFF
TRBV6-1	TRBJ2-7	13	CASSEASVDEQYF
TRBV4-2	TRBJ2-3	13	CASSAGRTDTQYF
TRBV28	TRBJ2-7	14	CASPSPQGGDEQYF
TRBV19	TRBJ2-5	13	CATAQGRGETQYF
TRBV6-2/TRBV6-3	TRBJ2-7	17	CASSYSRDRQAVYEQYF
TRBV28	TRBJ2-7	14	CASSSGDKPYEQYF